This record concerns one T cell receptor beta chain sequence. The sample comes from a study of blood T cell repertoires in COVID-19. The repertoire was sequenced with immunoSEQ multiplex PCR; TCRdb's copy has only in-frame clones and lacks some. The table has approximately 35,000 clones, about 82% seen once; the top ten hold under 9.5%. V lost 0 bases, J lost 3 bases, and 9 bases lay in between. CDR3 length: 14 residues. The germline V gene has CDR1 SGHAT and CDR2 FQNNGV. This clonotype was sampled from a man at least 80 years old with active COVID-19. The specimen sequenced was peripheral blood. The chain has TRBV11-2 and TRBJ2-7; a weak D match, TRBD1 (5 bases). The CDR3 reads CASSLDRQSYEQYF. For the CDR3, the DNA is TGTGCCAGCAGCTTAGATAGACAGAGCTACGAGCAGTACTTC.